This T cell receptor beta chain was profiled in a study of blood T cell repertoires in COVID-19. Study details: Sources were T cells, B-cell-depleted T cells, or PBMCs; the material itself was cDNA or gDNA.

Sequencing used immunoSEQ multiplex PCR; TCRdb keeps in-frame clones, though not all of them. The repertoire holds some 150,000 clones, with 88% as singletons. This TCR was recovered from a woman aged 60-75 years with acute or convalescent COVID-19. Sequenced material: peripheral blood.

The CDR3 DNA reads as TGCGCCAGCAGCCAAGAAAGGGGACAGGGCCATCAGCCCCAGCATTTT. Amino acid sequence: CASSQERGQGHQPQHF. This chain connects TRBV4-3 to TRBJ1-5; 9 bases agree with TRBD1. CDR3 length: 16 amino acids. Unmatched junction bases numbered 5, after V lost 0 bases and J lost 5 bases. The V gene's germline CDR1 is LGHNA and CDR2 YSLEER.